Included here is one T cell receptor beta chain sequence, with context. Its antigen remains unidentified. The sample belongs to a study of cytomegalovirus exposure and HLA in healthy donors. Study in general: HLA-typed donors were the source of about 85 million unique TCRs held in an early data release.

Researchers ran the PCR with 60 Vbeta and 13 Jbeta primers. Profiling relied on immunoSEQ multiplex PCR, and the TCRdb table lists in-frame clones only, not all of them. This sample carries 100,000 to 150,000 clones, roughly 18% of them seen once, and the ten largest clones take about 3%. General study results and limits: CMV serostatus alone was available as immune exposure information. Most CMV-associated TCR beta chains were later found to appear HLA-restricted.

This CDR3 has 15 amino acids. Trimming took 2 bases from V and 2 from J; bases not matched to a gene: 3. The germline V gene encodes CDR1 MDHEN and CDR2 SYDVKM. This sequence joins TRBV28 and TRBJ2-5, with TRBD2 identical over 9 bases. Sequenced: PBMCs. This TCR derives from a female donor in good health and CMV-seropositive. The CDR3 reads CASSLGTSRQETQYF. The CDR3 bases are TGTGCCAGCAGTTTAGGGACTAGCAGACAAGAGACCCAGTACTTC. Using reference TRBV28 and TRBJ2-5 for the parts outside the CDR3, the full variable domain is DVKVTQSSRYLVKRTGEKVFLECVQDMDHENMFWYRQDPGLGLRLIYFSYDVKMKEKGDIPEGYSVSREKKERFSLILESASTNQTSMYLCASSLGTSRQETQYFGPGTRLLVL.